This TCR beta chain stems from a study of CD8+CD57+ T cells in acquired aplastic anemia. The study's findings and limits: CD8+CD57+ cells showed decreased diversity compared with total CD4+ and CD8+ cells in patients.

Patients chosen for sequencing had CD8+CD57+ cells that had expanded, as shown by flow cytometry. With no exception, the patients had severe acquired aplastic anemia. No therapy had been given to the patients at the time of blood sampling. A bead-enriched population of CD8+CD57+ cells gave a mean 1.6 ug DNA. CDR3 and TCR beta VDJ profiling relied on genomic DNA as the template. MiXCR was run by TCRdb on the reads, yielding one entry per CDR3 protein. There are over 15,000 distinct CDR3 sequences in the sample; 30% to 45% occur only once, and just over 85% lies in the top ten. CDR3 length equals 15 residues. The germline V gene has CDR1 DFQATT and CDR2 SNEGSKA (reference sequence). With 0 bases removed from V and 4 bases from J, the gap between germline ends came to 15 bases. A note on this clonotype: Its antigen is as yet unknown.

The sequence was collected from a human donor with aplastic anemia. This sequence joins TRBV20-1 and TRBJ1-1; weak D call: TRBD1 (5 bases). The specimen sequenced was CD8+CD57+ T cells sorted from PBMCs. Stated subset: bead-enriched CD8+CD57+ effector memory T cells from SAA patients. CDR3: CSARDSTAQGTEAFF. CDR3 bases: TGCAGTGCTAGAGATAGTACAGCCCAGGGCACTGAAGCTTTCTTT.